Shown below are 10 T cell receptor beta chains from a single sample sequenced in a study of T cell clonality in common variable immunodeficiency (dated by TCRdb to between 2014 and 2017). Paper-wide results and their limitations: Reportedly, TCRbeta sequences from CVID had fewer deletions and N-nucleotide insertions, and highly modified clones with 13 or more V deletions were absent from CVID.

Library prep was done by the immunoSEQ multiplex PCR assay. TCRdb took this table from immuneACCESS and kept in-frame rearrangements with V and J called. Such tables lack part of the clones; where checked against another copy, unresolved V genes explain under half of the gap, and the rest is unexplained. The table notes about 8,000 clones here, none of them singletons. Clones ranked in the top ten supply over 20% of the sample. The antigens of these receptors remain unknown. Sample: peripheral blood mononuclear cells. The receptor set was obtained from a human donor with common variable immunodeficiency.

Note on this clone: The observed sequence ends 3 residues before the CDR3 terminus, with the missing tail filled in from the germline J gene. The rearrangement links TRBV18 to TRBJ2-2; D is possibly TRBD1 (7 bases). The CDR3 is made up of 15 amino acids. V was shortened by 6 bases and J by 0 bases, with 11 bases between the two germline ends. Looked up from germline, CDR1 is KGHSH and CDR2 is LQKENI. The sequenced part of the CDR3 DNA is TGTGCCAGCTCCGCGGGACAGTCGAACACCGGGGAG. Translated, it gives CASSAGQSNTGE. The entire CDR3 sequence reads CASSAGQSNTGELFF. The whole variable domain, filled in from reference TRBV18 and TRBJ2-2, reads NAGVMQNPRHLVRRRGQEARLRCSPMKGHSHVYWYRQLPEEGLKFMVYLQKENIIDESGMPKERFSAEFPKEGPSILRIQQVVRGDSAAYFCASSAGQSNTGELFFGEGSRLTVL.

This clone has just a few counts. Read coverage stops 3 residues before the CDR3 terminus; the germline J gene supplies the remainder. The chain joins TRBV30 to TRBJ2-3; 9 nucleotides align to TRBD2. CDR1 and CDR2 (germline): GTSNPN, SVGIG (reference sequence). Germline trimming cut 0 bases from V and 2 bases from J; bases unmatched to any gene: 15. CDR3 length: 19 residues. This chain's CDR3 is CAWSVEFWLAGPLTDTQYF. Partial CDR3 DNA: TGTGCCTGGAGTGTGGAATTTTGGCTAGCGGGACCGCTCACAGATACG. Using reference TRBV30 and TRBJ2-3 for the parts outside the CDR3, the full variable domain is SQTIHQWPATLVQPVGSPLSLECTVEGTSNPNLYWYRQAAGRGLQLLFYSVGIGQISSEVPQNLSASRPQDRQFILSSKKLLLSDSGFYLCAWSVEFWLAGPLTDTQYFGPGTRLTVL.

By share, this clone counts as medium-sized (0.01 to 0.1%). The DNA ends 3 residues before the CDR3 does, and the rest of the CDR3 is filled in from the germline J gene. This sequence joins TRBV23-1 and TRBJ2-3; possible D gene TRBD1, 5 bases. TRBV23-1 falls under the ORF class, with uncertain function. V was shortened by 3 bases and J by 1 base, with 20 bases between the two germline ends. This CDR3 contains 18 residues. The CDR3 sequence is CASSHPPLQGYGTDTQYF. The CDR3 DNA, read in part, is TGCGCCAGCAGTCATCCCCCCCTCCAGGGCTATGGCACAGATACG.

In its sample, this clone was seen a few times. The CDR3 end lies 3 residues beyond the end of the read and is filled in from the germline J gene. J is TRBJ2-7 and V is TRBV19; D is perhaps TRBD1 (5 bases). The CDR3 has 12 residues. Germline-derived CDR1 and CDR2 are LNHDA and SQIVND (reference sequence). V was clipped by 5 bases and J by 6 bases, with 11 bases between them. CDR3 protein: CASSAQTAEQYF. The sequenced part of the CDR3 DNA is TGTGCCAGTAGTGCGCAGACAGCCGAG.

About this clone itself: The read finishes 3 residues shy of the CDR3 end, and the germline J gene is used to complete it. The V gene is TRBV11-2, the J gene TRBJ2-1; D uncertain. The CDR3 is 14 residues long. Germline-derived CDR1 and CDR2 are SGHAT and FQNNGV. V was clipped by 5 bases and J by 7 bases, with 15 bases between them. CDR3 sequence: CASSRAGGQNEQFF. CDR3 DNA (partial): TGTGCCAGCAGCCGCGCCGGCGGCCAGAATGAG. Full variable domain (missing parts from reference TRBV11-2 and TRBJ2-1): EAGVAQSPRYKIIEKRQSVAFWCNPISGHATLYWYQQILGQGPKLLIQFQNNGVVDDSQLPKDRFSAERLKGVDSTLKIQPAKLEDSAVYLCASSRAGGQNEQFFGPGTRLTVL.

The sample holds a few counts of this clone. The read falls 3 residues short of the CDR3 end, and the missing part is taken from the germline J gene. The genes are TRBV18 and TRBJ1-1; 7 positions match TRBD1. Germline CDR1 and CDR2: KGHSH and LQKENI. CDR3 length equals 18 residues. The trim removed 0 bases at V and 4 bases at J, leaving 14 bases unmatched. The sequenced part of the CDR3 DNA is TGTGCCAGCTCACCACCTAACGCAGCTCGGGACAGTCCCACTGAA. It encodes CASSPPNAARDSPTE. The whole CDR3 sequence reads CASSPPNAARDSPTEAFF.

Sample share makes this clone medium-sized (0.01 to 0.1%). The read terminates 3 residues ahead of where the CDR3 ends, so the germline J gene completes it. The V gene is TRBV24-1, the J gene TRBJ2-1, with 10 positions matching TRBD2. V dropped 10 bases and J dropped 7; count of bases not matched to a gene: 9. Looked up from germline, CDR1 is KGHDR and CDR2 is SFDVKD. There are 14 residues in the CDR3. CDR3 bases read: TGTGCCACGGGGCTAGCGGGAGTCGGGAATGAG. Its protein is CATGLAGVGNE. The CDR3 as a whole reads CATGLAGVGNEQFF.

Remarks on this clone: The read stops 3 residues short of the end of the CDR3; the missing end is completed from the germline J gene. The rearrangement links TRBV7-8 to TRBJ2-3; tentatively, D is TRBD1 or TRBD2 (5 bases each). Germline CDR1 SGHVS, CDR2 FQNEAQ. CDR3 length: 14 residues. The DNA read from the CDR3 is TGTGCCAGCAGCTTAGCGAGGGGAAAGGGTTCG. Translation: CASSLARGKGS. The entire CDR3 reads CASSLARGKGSQYF.

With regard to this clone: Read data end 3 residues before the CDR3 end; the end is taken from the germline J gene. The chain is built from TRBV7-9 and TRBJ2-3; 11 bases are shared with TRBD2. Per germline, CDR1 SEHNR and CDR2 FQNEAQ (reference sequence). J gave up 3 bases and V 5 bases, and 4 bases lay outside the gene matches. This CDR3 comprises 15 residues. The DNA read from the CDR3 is TGTGCCAGCAGCCCCTCTAGCGGGAGGACAGATACG. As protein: CASSPSSGRTDT. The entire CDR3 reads CASSPSSGRTDTQYF. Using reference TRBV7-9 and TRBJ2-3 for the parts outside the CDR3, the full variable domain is DTGVSQNPRHKITKRGQNVTFRCDPISEHNRLYWYRQTLGQGPEFLTYFQNEAQLEKSRLLSDRFSAERPKGSFSTLEIQRTEQGDSAMYLCASSPSSGRTDTQYFGPGTRLTVL.

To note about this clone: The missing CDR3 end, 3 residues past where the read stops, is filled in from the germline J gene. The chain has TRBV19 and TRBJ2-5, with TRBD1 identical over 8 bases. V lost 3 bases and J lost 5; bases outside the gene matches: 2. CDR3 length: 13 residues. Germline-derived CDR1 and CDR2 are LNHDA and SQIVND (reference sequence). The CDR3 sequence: CASSMDREETQYF. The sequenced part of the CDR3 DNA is TGTGCCAGTAGTATGGACAGGGAGGAGACC.